This TCR beta chain was retrieved from a study of T-cell reconstitution after alpha-beta-depleted transplantation in children. Whole-study results and caveats: Alpha-beta T cells about two months after transplant reportedly derived from several hundred expanded graft clones. After transplant, high TCRbeta diversity at day 60 in some patients arose from surviving recipient T cells and thymic progenitors. Diversity and T-cell counts at one year after transplant derived mostly from new T cells.

Researchers prepared the TCRbeta library using unique molecular identifiers, the study reports. TCRdb used MiXCR to reprocess the PCR reads, holding one entry per CDR3 protein. The sample has about 290,000 distinct CDR3 sequences, roughly 7.8% seen once; the top ten hold around 9.8%. The CDR3 is made up of 15 amino acids. V dropped 0 bases and J dropped 4; count of bases not matched to a gene: 5. Germline loops: CDR1 SGHRS, CDR2 YFSETQ. This clonotype was detected ten times or more. Its antigen is not known. This specimen was peripheral blood, taken 360 days after TCRalphabeta/CD19-depleted stem cell transplant. The origin of this receptor is a female patient aged 2-9 years who had a stem cell transplant for Fanconi anemia, so the T cells may come from the graft donor. The chain has TRBV5-1 and TRBJ2-7, with TRBD1 matching 9 bases. The CDR3 DNA follows: TGCGCCAGCAGCTTGGCCGGACAGGGGATTTACGAGCAGTACTTC. It translates to CASSLAGQGIYEQYF.